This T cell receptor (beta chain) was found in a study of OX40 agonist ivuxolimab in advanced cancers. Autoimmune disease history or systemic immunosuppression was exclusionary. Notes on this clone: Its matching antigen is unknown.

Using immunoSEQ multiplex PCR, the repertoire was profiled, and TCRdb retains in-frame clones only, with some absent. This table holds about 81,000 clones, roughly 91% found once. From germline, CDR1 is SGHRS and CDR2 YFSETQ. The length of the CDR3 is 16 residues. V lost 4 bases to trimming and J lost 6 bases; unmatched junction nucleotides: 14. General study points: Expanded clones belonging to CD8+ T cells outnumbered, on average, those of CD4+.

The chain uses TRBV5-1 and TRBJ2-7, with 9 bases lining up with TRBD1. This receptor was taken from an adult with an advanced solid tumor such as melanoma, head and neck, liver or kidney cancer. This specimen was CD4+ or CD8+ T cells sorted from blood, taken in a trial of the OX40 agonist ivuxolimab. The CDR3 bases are TGCGCCAGCAGCCCGATAACGGGACAGGGATTGGGCGAGCAGTACTTC. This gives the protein CASSPITGQGLGEQYF. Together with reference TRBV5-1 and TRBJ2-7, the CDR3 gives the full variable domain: KAGVTQTPRYLIKTRGQQVTLSCSPISGHRSVSWYQQTPGQGLQFLFEYFSETQRNKGNFPGRFSGRQFSNSRSEMNVSTLELGDSALYLCASSPITGQGLGEQYFGPGTRLTVT.